This is a list of T cell receptor beta chains from one sample in a study of T-cell reconstitution after alpha-beta-depleted transplantation in children. TCRdb re-called the PCR reads through MiXCR, storing one row per CDR3 protein. Altogether 32,000 or so distinct CDR3 sequences are present, about 7% being singletons, with the ten largest covering 25% to 35%. Sequencing was performed on peripheral blood, taken 60 days after TCRalphabeta/CD19-depleted stem cell transplant. Source of these receptors: a child less than two years old who had a stem cell transplant for acute myeloid leukemia, so the T cells may come from the graft donor. CDR3s include the opening cysteine and the closing phenylalanine or tryptophan. A D gene is named only where the DNA matches it firmly. The size field is filled for only some rows; it gives once, few, many or a size class.

cdr3_nt	cdr3_aa	d_call	v_call	j_call	clone_size
TGTGCCAGCAGTTTAGGGATAGTAATGGATACGCAGTATTTT	CASSLGIVMDTQYF	NA	TRBV12-3/TRBV12-4	TRBJ2-3	many
TGCGCCAGCAGCCAACATATCGACGAGCAGTACTTC	CASSQHIDEQYF	NA	TRBV5-1	TRBJ2-7	many
TGCAGTGCTCCCCTGGACAGGGTCTATGGCTACACCTTC	CSAPLDRVYGYTF	TRBD1	TRBV20-1	TRBJ1-2	many
TGTGCCAGCAGTTTGGACCCCGTAAGGACCCAGTACTTC	CASSLDPVRTQYF	NA	TRBV12-3/TRBV12-4	TRBJ2-5	many
TGTGCCAGCAGCGGGGTGACTCGACACTCCTACAATGAGCAGTTCTTC	CASSGVTRHSYNEQFF	NA	TRBV7-9	TRBJ2-1	many
TGTGCCAGCAGGAACTTATTGTCGGGACTCAGCAGGCGAAACACTGAAGCTTTCTTT	CASRNLLSGLSRRNTEAFF	NA	TRBV25-1	TRBJ1-1	many
TGCGCCAGCAGCCCCAGGGGTTACGGCAATGAGCAGTTCTTC	CASSPRGYGNEQFF	NA	TRBV4-3	TRBJ2-1	many
TGTGCCAGTAGGGGAAACACTGAAGCTTTCTTT	CASRGNTEAFF	NA	TRBV27	TRBJ1-1	many
TGTGCCACCAGTGATTGGAAGGGGGGTAGTAGAGAGACCCAGTACTTC	CATSDWKGGSRETQYF	NA	TRBV24-1	TRBJ2-5	many
TGTGCCAGCAGCGGGGGCGGCACTGAAGCTTTCTTT	CASSGGGTEAFF	NA	TRBV7-9	TRBJ1-1	many
TGTGCCAGCAGTTTATCGGTCAGGGGATTGCCTGGGGCCAACGTCCTGACTTTC	CASSLSVRGLPGANVLTF	NA	TRBV27	TRBJ2-6	many
TGTGCCAGCAGCTTTACAGGGTATAGCAATCAGCCCCAGCATTTT	CASSFTGYSNQPQHF	NA	TRBV7-9	TRBJ1-5	many
TGTGCCAGCAGCGACCCGAACACCGGGGAGCTGTTTTTT	CASSDPNTGELFF	NA	TRBV9	TRBJ2-2	NA
TGCGCCAGCAGCCAAGTTCCGGATTACGAGCAGTACTTC	CASSQVPDYEQYF	NA	TRBV4-1	TRBJ2-7	many
TGCGCCAGCAGACGCGGCGGAGGGGCCGGGGAGCTGTTTTTT	CASRRGGGAGELFF	NA	TRBV5-1	TRBJ2-2	NA
TGTGCCAGCAGCTCGGGACTAGCGAAGAACACCGGGGAGCTGTTTTTT	CASSSGLAKNTGELFF	TRBD2	TRBV7-2	TRBJ2-2	many
TGCAGTGCTGCTACCGACAGGGGAGTTCAAGAGACCCAGTACTTC	CSAATDRGVQETQYF	TRBD1	TRBV20-1	TRBJ2-5	many
TGCGCCAGCAGCTTGGAGCGTCAGGGAGGGCAGTTCTTC	CASSLERQGGQFF	NA	TRBV5-1	TRBJ2-1	many
TGCGCCAGCAGCCAAGACGCCCCCGGGACTAGCGCCTACTACGAGCAGTACTTC	CASSQDAPGTSAYYEQYF	TRBD2	TRBV4-3	TRBJ2-7	NA
TGCAGCGTACCTACTAGTTACAATGAGCAGTTCTTC	CSVPTSYNEQFF	NA	TRBV29-1	TRBJ2-1	many
TGCGCCAGCAGCCCCCTGCCGGGAGTGGCCTACGAGCAGTACTTC	CASSPLPGVAYEQYF	NA	TRBV4-3	TRBJ2-7	few
TGTGCCAGCAGCCAAGATCGGCAGCAGCCGAACACCGGGGAGCTGTTTTTT	CASSQDRQQPNTGELFF	NA	TRBV4-2	TRBJ2-2	many
TGTGCCAGCAGTCGAGGGGTTGGCAATCAGCCCCAGCATTTT	CASSRGVGNQPQHF	NA	TRBV12-3/TRBV12-4	TRBJ1-5	many
TGTGCCAGCAGCGAACAGGGAGGGGGTTTTGGCGAGCAGTACTTC	CASSEQGGGFGEQYF	NA	TRBV7-6	TRBJ2-7	many
TGTGCCATCAGTGAAGGCATATATGGCTACACCTTC	CAISEGIYGYTF	NA	TRBV10-3	TRBJ1-2	many
TGTGCCAGCAGTAGGAGGGGGGAGAGCTCCTACAATGAGCAGTTCTTC	CASSRRGESSYNEQFF	NA	TRBV7-9	TRBJ2-1	many
TGCGCCAGCAGCTTGACTAGCTATGGCTACACCTTC	CASSLTSYGYTF	NA	TRBV5-1	TRBJ1-2	many
TGTGCCAGCAGCACCCCCCAGGAGTACGAGCAGTACTTC	CASSTPQEYEQYF	NA	TRBV7-9	TRBJ2-7	many
TGTGCCAGCAGCCCTTTTCAATCCTACGAGCAGTACTTC	CASSPFQSYEQYF	NA	TRBV7-9	TRBJ2-7	many
TGTGCCAGGGGCCCCCGTCTCATATCACAGGGATGGCCTACCTACGAGCAGTACTTC	CARGPRLISQGWPTYEQYF	NA	TRBV30	TRBJ2-7	once
TGTGCCAGCAGCTCCGGGACTAGCGGGGCCCAAGAGACCCAGTACTTC	CASSSGTSGAQETQYF	TRBD2	TRBV7-8	TRBJ2-5	many
TGTGCCAGCAGCTTATTCAGCGGTCTCCAAGAGACCCAGTACTTC	CASSLFSGLQETQYF	NA	TRBV7-2	TRBJ2-5	many
TGCGCCAGCAGCTTGGAGTGGGGACGTGAGACCCAGTACTTC	CASSLEWGRETQYF	NA	TRBV5-1	TRBJ2-5	NA
TGTGCCAGCAGTATCGGACAGGGTACCTACGAGCAGTACTTC	CASSIGQGTYEQYF	TRBD1	TRBV27	TRBJ2-7	many
TGTGCCAGCAGCAAAGACAGGGGCAATCAGCCCCAGCATTTT	CASSKDRGNQPQHF	NA	TRBV21-1	TRBJ1-5	many
TGTGCCAGCAGCTCCCTTAGGGGGCGATTGTATGGCTACACCTTC	CASSSLRGRLYGYTF	TRBD1	TRBV7-2	TRBJ1-2	many
TGCGCCAGCAGCCAAGCTTGGACAGACAATCAGCCCCAGCATTTT	CASSQAWTDNQPQHF	NA	TRBV4-3	TRBJ1-5	many
TGTGCCAGCAGCTTGGGGGGCGGGAGGGCCGGTGAGCAGTACTTC	CASSLGGGRAGEQYF	TRBD2	TRBV7-2	TRBJ2-7	many
TGCGCCAGCAGCTTAGGCCTTACTAACTATGGCTACACCTTC	CASSLGLTNYGYTF	NA	TRBV5-1	TRBJ1-2	NA
TGCAGTGCTAGAGGTCCTCAGACCCTGGTCGAGCAGTTCTTC	CSARGPQTLVEQFF	NA	TRBV20-1	TRBJ2-1	many
TGTGCCAGCATTCTGCTAACCGGGGAGCTGTTTTTT	CASILLTGELFF	NA	TRBV6-4	TRBJ2-2	many
TGTGCCAGCAGCCCTAAGACAGGGATCGATACCTACGAGCAGTACTTC	CASSPKTGIDTYEQYF	TRBD1	TRBV7-9	TRBJ2-7	many
TGTGCCAGCACACTTGGGACTAGCGCCTACAATGAGCAGTTCTTC	CASTLGTSAYNEQFF	TRBD2	TRBV7-2	TRBJ2-1	NA
TGTGCCAGCAGTCCCTTTTCGCGCGAGCAGTACTTC	CASSPFSREQYF	NA	TRBV28	TRBJ2-7	many
TGCAGTGCTTCCACAGGGTACGAGCAGTACTTC	CSASTGYEQYF	NA	TRBV20-1	TRBJ2-7	many
TGTGCCAGCAGCCTGAGCGGGAGGTCGCTCGAGCAGTACTTC	CASSLSGRSLEQYF	TRBD2	TRBV7-2	TRBJ2-7	many
TGTGCCAGCAGCCTTGGGACCGAGCTGTTTTTT	CASSLGTELFF	NA	TRBV11-2	TRBJ2-2	many
TGCGCCAGCAGCTGGGACAGGACGAACACTGAAGCTTTCTTT	CASSWDRTNTEAFF	TRBD1	TRBV5-1	TRBJ1-1	many
TGTGCCAGCAGCTTAGGACCCCTGGGGAATTCACCCCTCCACTTT	CASSLGPLGNSPLHF	NA	TRBV7-9	TRBJ1-6	NA
TGTGCCAGCTCACCACAGGGGGCATGGAACACTGAAGCTTTCTTT	CASSPQGAWNTEAFF	TRBD1	TRBV18	TRBJ1-1	NA